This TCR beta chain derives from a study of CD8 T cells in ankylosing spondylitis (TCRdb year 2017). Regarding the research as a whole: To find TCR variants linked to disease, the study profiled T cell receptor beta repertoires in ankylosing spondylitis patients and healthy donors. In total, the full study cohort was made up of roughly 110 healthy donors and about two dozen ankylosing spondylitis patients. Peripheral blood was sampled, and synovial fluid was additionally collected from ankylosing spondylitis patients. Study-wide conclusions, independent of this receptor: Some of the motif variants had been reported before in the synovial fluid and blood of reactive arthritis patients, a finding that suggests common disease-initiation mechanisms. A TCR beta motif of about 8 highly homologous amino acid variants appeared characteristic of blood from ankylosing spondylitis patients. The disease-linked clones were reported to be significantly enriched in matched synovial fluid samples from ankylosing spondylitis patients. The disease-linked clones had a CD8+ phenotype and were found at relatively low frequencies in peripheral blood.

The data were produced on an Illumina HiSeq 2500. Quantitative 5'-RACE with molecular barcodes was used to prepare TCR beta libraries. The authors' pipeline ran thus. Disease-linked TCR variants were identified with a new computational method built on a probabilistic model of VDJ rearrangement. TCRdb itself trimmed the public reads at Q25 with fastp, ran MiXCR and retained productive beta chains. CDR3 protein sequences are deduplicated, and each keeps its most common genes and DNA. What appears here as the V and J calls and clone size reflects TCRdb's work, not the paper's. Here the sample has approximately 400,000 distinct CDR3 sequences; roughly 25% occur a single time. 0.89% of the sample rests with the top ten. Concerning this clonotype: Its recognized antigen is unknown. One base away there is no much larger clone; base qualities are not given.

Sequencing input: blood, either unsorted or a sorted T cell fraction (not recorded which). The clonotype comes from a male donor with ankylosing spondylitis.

CDR3 region: CASSAGTNGYEQYF. The DNA sequence reads TGTGCCAGCAGTGCCGGGACTAATGGGTACGAGCAGTACTTC. The receptor chain draws on TRBV7-2 and TRBJ2-7, with 7 bases matching TRBD2. CDR1 is given as SGHTA and CDR2 as FQGNSA, both from the germline V gene. From V the trimming removes 6 bases and from J it removes 4 bases, while the gene matches leave 9 bases of the junction unaccounted for. Measured from the cysteine to the phenylalanine, the CDR3 is 14 residues long. Only the CDR3 DNA is retained, 42 bases long and in frame from the first base.